These T cell receptor beta chains were read from a single sample in a study of radiotherapy plus CTLA-4 blockade in lung cancer. Using immunoSEQ multiplex PCR, the repertoire was profiled, and TCRdb retains in-frame clones only, with some absent. Of about 28,000 clones in the sample, roughly 80% are singletons; the top ten hold roughly 7.2%. The sequences come from peripheral blood, collected from a patient treated with radiotherapy plus ipilimumab. Receptor source: a human donor with non-small cell lung cancer who had stable disease on radiotherapy plus ipilimumab. Both conserved end residues are part of each CDR3. D genes are given only for firm matches. Size is omitted from some rows. Given values are once, few, many or a class for expanded clones.

j_call clone_size cdr3_length d_call v_call cdr3_nt cdr3_aa
TRBJ1-3 NA 16 NA TRBV7-2 TGTGCCAGCAGCTTAGGAGACCCCGCCCTAGGAAACACCATATATTTT CASSLGDPALGNTIYF
TRBJ1-1 NA 14 NA TRBV9 TGTGCCAGCAGCGTAGTACATTCGAACACTGAAGCTTTCTTT CASSVVHSNTEAFF
TRBJ1-1 few 14 NA TRBV10-3 TGTGCCATCAGCCCCAGGACAGTGAACACTGAAGCTTTCTTT CAISPRTVNTEAFF
TRBJ1-3 NA 21 NA TRBV28 TGTGCCAGCAGTTTTCCCGCCACAGGGATAGGGAACGACCTCTCTGGAAACACCATATATTTT CASSFPATGIGNDLSGNTIYF
TRBJ2-2 few 16 TRBD2 TRBV7-7 TGTGCCAGCAGCAAGGGACTAGCGACGAACACCGGGGAGCTGTTTTTT CASSKGLATNTGELFF
TRBJ1-1 NA 15 NA TRBV29-1 TGCAGCGTTATTGGGGGGGGCGCGAGCCTGAAGAAAGCTTTCTTT CSVIGGGASLKKAFF
TRBJ2-5 NA 13 NA TRBV10-2 TGCGCCAGCAGAAGCCTGACCCAAGAGACCCAGTACTTC CASRSLTQETQYF
TRBJ2-3 NA 12 NA TRBV19 TGTGCCAGTGGTGGCTCCGCCGATACGCAGTATTTT CASGGSADTQYF
TRBJ2-4 NA 13 NA TRBV28 TGTGCCAGCAGTGGCGGACCTAAAAACATTCAGTACTTC CASSGGPKNIQYF
TRBJ2-2 once 15 NA TRBV19 TGTGCCAGTAGTATTGGGGACACTAACACCGGGGAGCTGTTTTTT CASSIGDTNTGELFF
TRBJ2-2 NA 13 NA TRBV18 TGTGCCAGCTCACCACCGGTCACCGGGGAGCTGTTTTTT CASSPPVTGELFF
TRBJ2-3 NA 14 NA TRBV7-8 TGTGCCAGCAGCTTAGTAGGGACAATGGATACGCAGTATTTT CASSLVGTMDTQYF
TRBJ2-2 NA 13 NA TRBV29-1 TGCAGCGTTGGAGTAGCAGGCACCGGGGAGCTGTTTTTT CSVGVAGTGELFF
TRBJ1-1 NA 15 NA TRBV6-1 TGTGCCAGCAGGTCGGGATCGAGCGGGGACACTGAAGCTTTCTTT CASRSGSSGDTEAFF
TRBJ1-5 NA 13 NA TRBV11-2 TGTGCCAGCAGCTTAGATTCTTACGGCCCCCAGCATTTT CASSLDSYGPQHF
TRBJ2-7 NA 13 NA TRBV11-2 TGTGCCAGCAGCTTGCCCGGGACGAGCGAGCAGTACTTC CASSLPGTSEQYF
TRBJ1-1 NA 14 NA TRBV5-1 TGCGCCAGCAGCTTGGTGGCTCCCTCGACTGAAGCTTTCTTT CASSLVAPSTEAFF
TRBJ1-1 NA 14 NA TRBV28 TGTGCCAGCAGTACCAATGCCGGGACCATGGAAGCTTTCTTT CASSTNAGTMEAFF
TRBJ1-2 NA 13 NA TRBV29-1 TGCAGCGTTGAACCAGGGGACTACTATGGCTACACCTTC CSVEPGDYYGYTF
TRBJ1-1 NA 13 NA TRBV6-5 TGTGCCAGCAGCCCGGTCCTGAACACTGAAGCTTTCTTT CASSPVLNTEAFF
TRBJ2-3 few 14 NA TRBV15 TGTGCCATCGCCGGGGGCCAAACCACAGATACGCAGTATTTT CAIAGGQTTDTQYF
TRBJ1-2 NA 14 NA TRBV5-6 TGTGCCAGCAGCTATCCGAGGACAGTTGATGGCTACACCTTC CASSYPRTVDGYTF
TRBJ2-2 few 14 TRBD1 TRBV6-1 TGTGCCAGCGAGACAGGGGCGAACACCGGGGAGCTGTTTTTT CASETGANTGELFF
TRBJ2-3 NA 15 NA TRBV5-4 TGTGCCAGCAGCCCCACGGGGGCCTTCACAGATACGCAGTATTTT CASSPTGAFTDTQYF
TRBJ1-6 NA 14 NA TRBV7-9 TGTGCCAGCAGCTTCCAAGCAGATAATCCACCCCTCCACTTT CASSFQADNPPLHF
TRBJ1-1 medium-sized 16 NA TRBV7-9 TGTGCCAGCAGCTTAGGACTTACCACGGGGAACACTGAAGCTTTCTTT CASSLGLTTGNTEAFF
TRBJ2-7 few 14 TRBD1 TRBV4-1 TGCGCCAGCAGCTCGGGACAGTGGATCTACGAGCAGTACTTC CASSSGQWIYEQYF
TRBJ1-1 NA 13 NA TRBV11-2 TGTGCCAGCAGCGGGGGACGGAGCACTGAAGCTTTCTTT CASSGGRSTEAFF
TRBJ1-4 NA 13 NA TRBV27 TGTGCCAGCAGTAGTCAGGGGTATGAAAAACTGTTTTTT CASSSQGYEKLFF
TRBJ1-6 once 14 NA TRBV5-1 TGCGCCAGCAGCTTGTCGGCCTCGGGGTCACCCCTCCACTTT CASSLSASGSPLHF
TRBJ2-7 medium-sized 11 NA TRBV7-9 TGTGCCAGCAGCTTATTGGAGGAGCAGTACTTC CASSLLEEQYF
TRBJ2-2 few 14 NA TRBV9 TGTGCCAGCAGCTCGACCCACGGGCCCGGGGAGCTGTTTTTT CASSSTHGPGELFF
TRBJ1-5 NA 15 NA TRBV19 TGTGCCACACAACCCTTCACAGGGACCAATCAGCCCCAGCATTTT CATQPFTGTNQPQHF
TRBJ2-7 NA 14 NA TRBV7-6 TGTGCCAGCAGCTTAAGCTCCTCCACCTACGAGCAGTACTTC CASSLSSSTYEQYF
TRBJ1-1 once 15 TRBD1 TRBV6-5 TGTGCCAGCCAACCTCGGGACAGGCTGAACACTGAAGCTTTCTTT CASQPRDRLNTEAFF
TRBJ1-1 NA 12 NA TRBV6-6 TGTGCCAGCAGTCCCCAGGGCACTGAAGCTTTCTTT CASSPQGTEAFF
TRBJ1-3 few 14 NA TRBV10-3 TGTGCCATCGGAAGAGAGTACTCTGGAAACACCATATATTTT CAIGREYSGNTIYF